This passage covers 25 T cell receptor beta chains from one sample sequenced in a study of T cell repertoires in cytomegalovirus infection. These TCRs are of unknown antigen specificity. TCRdb used MiXCR to reprocess the reads, holding one entry per CDR3 protein. The data contain 750,000 to 950,000 distinct CDR3 sequences, about 29% of them singletons. Sample: cultured CD8+ T cells from PBMCs, taken from culture after CMV antigen stimulation. These receptors were collected from a human donor in good health (CMV status not recorded). Some clones in this sample may be carry-over from other donors' samples.

This clonotype was detected only a few times. The rearrangement joins TRBV6-2 or TRBV6-3 to TRBJ2-1, with TRBD1 identical over 10 bases. Germline CDR1 reads MNHEY; CDR2 reads SVGEGT. V shed 0 bases and J 0 bases; nucleotides not matched to a gene: 8. This CDR3 comprises 19 residues. CDR3 amino acids: CASSYSGQGPESSYNEQFF. The DNA of the CDR3 is TGTGCCAGCAGTTACTCGGGACAGGGGCCCGAAAGCTCCTACAATGAGCAGTTCTTC.

The J gene is TRBJ2-3, the V gene TRBV11-2; 7 positions agree with TRBD2. Trimming cost V 4 bases and J 2 bases; bases outside gene matches: 6. The CDR3 runs 15 residues. Germline V gene data show CDR1 as SGHAT and CDR2 as FQNNGV. In nucleotides, the CDR3 is TGTGCCAGCAGCTGGGGAGGGAGGGACACAGATACGCAGTATTTT. It specifies CASSWGGRDTDTQYF.

The V call is TRBV6-6, the J call TRBJ2-1; a possible D gene is TRBD1 (6 bases). Germline CDR1 and CDR2: MNHNY and SVGAGI (reference sequence). The CDR3 is 15 amino acids. Trimming removed 4 bases at V and 0 bases at J, with 10 bases between. CDR3 DNA: TGTGCCAGCAGTTGGCAGGACAGCTCCTACAATGAGCAGTTCTTC. Translation: CASSWQDSSYNEQFF.

The chain joins TRBV7-3 to TRBJ2-5; 11 bases line up with TRBD2. J was trimmed by 4 bases and V by 2 bases; bases with no gene match: 9. This CDR3 is built from 17 residues. CDR1 SGHTA and CDR2 FQGTGA come from the germline V gene. The CDR3 region is CASSLGMGLAVRETQYF. The CDR3 region has the DNA TGTGCCAGCAGCTTAGGAATGGGACTAGCGGTTAGAGAGACCCAGTACTTC.

This chain joins TRBV7-9 and TRBJ2-1; perhaps TRBD2 as D (7 bases). The CDR3 has 14 residues. Germline V gene sequence: CDR1 SEHNR, CDR2 FQNEAQ (reference sequence). Trimming took 11 bases from V and 0 from J, leaving 14 bases between them. The CDR3 coding sequence is TGTGCCGGAGGGGGGGGGACCTCCTACAATGAGCAGTTCTTC. Translation gives CAGGGGTSYNEQFF.

The chain links TRBV19 to TRBJ1-5, with a possible D match to TRBD1 (5 bases). The V end was cut by 7 bases, the J end by 2 bases, with 15 bases between. The CDR3 totals 15 residues. CDR1 and CDR2 (germline): LNHDA, SQIVND (reference sequence). CDR3 nucleotides: TGTGCCAGTATGGGGGGGGTCGGCGGCAATCAGCCCCAGCATTTT. It specifies CASMGGVGGNQPQHF.

Only a few counts were recorded for this clonotype. CDR3 residues: CASSQREGYTF. The CDR3 DNA is TGTGCCAGCAGCCAAAGGGAGGGCTACACCTTC. The chain uses TRBV7-9 and TRBJ1-2, with D hard to call. CDR1 is SEHNR and CDR2 is FQNEAQ in the germline V gene (reference sequence). The CDR3 has 11 amino acids. V was trimmed by 5 bases and J by 8 bases, leaving 9 bases between them.

The sample holds a few counts of this clonotype. The rearrangement joins TRBV7-9 to TRBJ1-5; D is ambiguous. This CDR3 spans 14 amino acids. Deletions cut 1 base from V and 7 bases from J, with 11 bases between. Per germline, CDR1 SEHNR and CDR2 FQNEAQ (reference sequence). The CDR3 bases are TGTGCCAGCAGCTTAGTAGGCAGCTCCCAGCCCCAGCATTTT. This codes for CASSLVGSSQPQHF.

The V and J genes are TRBV20-1 and TRBJ2-7; 7 bases are a match to TRBD2. The trim removed 7 bases at V and 2 bases at J, leaving 5 bases unmatched. This CDR3 comprises 12 residues. The germline gives CDR1 DFQATT, CDR2 SNEGSKA (reference sequence). The CDR3: CSVGGEAYEQYV. CDR3 bases: TGCAGTGTGGGGGGGGAGGCCTACGAGCAGTACGTC.

In regard to this clonotype: It may be a read error: a sequence one base away is much more abundant. The rearrangement joins TRBV7-6 to TRBJ2-1; tentative D call: TRBD1 (5 bases). Germline V CDR1 and CDR2: SGHVS, FNYEAQ. CDR3 length: 15 amino acids. In nucleotides, the CDR3 is TGTGCCAGCAGCCCCCAGGGCGGTACTTGGAATGAGCAGTCCTTC. This encodes CASSPQGGTWNEQSF.

This clonotype has just one count. Sequence at one end of the junction differs from germline and may be a read error. The chain is built from TRBV2 and TRBJ2-7, with no clear D. This CDR3 region has 8 residues. Germline lookup yields CDR1 SNHLY and CDR2 FYNNEI. The CDR3: CASPVSGF. In DNA, the CDR3 is TGTGCCAGCCCTGTTTCCGGCTTC. Complete variable domain (other parts from reference TRBV2 and TRBJ2-7): EPEVTQTPSHQVTQMGQEVILRCVPISNHLYFYWYRQILGQKVEFLVSFYNNEISEKSEIFDDQFSVERPDGSNFTLKIRSTKLEDSAMYFCASPVSGFGPGTRLTVT.

Only a few counts were recorded for this clonotype. This chain uses TRBV5-1 with TRBJ2-4; D gene ambiguous. Germline lookup yields CDR1 SGHRS and CDR2 YFSETQ. CDR3 size: 15 residues. Trimming took off 3 bases at V and 0 bases at J, with 10 bases between the two ends. CDR3 protein: CASSSTWGAKNIQYF. CDR3 nucleotides: TGCGCCAGCAGCTCGACCTGGGGAGCCAAAAACATTCAGTACTTC.

This clonotype was observed a handful of times. The rearrangement uses TRBV12-3 or TRBV12-4 and TRBJ2-5, with TRBD1 identical over 7 bases. This CDR3 contains 15 residues. Trimming cost V 5 bases and J 5 bases; bases outside gene matches: 11. DNA for the CDR3: TGTGCCAGCAGTCCCTGGACAGGTTCGGAGGAGACCCAGTACTTC. Protein: CASSPWTGSEETQYF.

The gene calls are TRBV6-1 and TRBJ2-1; D is possibly TRBD1 (5 bases). The germline gives CDR1 MNHNS, CDR2 SASEGT. The CDR3 contains 13 residues. V gave up 6 bases and J gave up 4 bases, with 10 bases separating them. The CDR3 coding sequence is TGTGCCAGCAGCTTCAGGGAATACAATGAGCAGTTCTTC. Residues: CASSFREYNEQFF.

This clonotype has more than one count but fewer than ten. V usage is TRBV6-6 and J usage is TRBJ2-3, with 7 bases lining up with TRBD1. This CDR3 is built from 18 residues. Germline CDR1 is MNHNY and CDR2 is SVGAGI (reference sequence). With V trimmed by 8 bases and J by 0 bases, 17 bases remained unmatched. The CDR3 DNA follows: TGTGCCAGCCAACACAAGACAGGGACCAACTCTAGCACAGATACGCAGTATTTT. Translation gives CASQHKTGTNSSTDTQYF.

This clonotype has a handful of counts. J is TRBJ2-7 and V is TRBV4-2, with a tentative D call TRBD1 (6 bases). V dropped 3 bases and J dropped 2 bases, with 17 bases sitting between them. This CDR3 is built from 16 residues. Germline CDR1 and CDR2: LGHNA and YNFKEQ. CDR3 DNA: TGTGCCAGCAGCCACCCTTCAGGCCGGACAGCCTACGAGCAGTACTTC. Amino acids: CASSHPSGRTAYEQYF.

This clonotype has a handful of counts. The chain has TRBV6-2 or TRBV6-3 and TRBJ2-4, with D perhaps given as TRBD1 or TRBD2 (5 bases each). The V gene's germline CDR1 is MNHEY and CDR2 SVGEGT. The CDR3 runs to 21 residues. V lost 0 bases, J lost 0 bases, and 24 bases lay in between. The CDR3 loop reads CASSYSASRDPQLIAKNIQYF. The CDR3 DNA sequence: TGTGCCAGCAGTTACTCAGCTAGCCGGGACCCCCAGCTCATAGCCAAAAACATTCAGTACTTC.

There are a few counts of this clonotype. The CDR3: CASNPHGLGSYEQYV. The CDR3 DNA reads as TGTGCCAGCAACCCCCACGGGCTGGGATCCTACGAGCAGTACGTC. The chain recombines TRBV6-2 or TRBV6-3 with TRBJ2-7; D gene unclear. Germline V CDR1 and CDR2: MNHEY, SVGEGT. The CDR3 runs 15 residues. Trimming stripped 7 bases from V and 1 base from J, with 17 bases between.

This clonotype was detected ten times or more. The rearrangement links TRBV7-2 to TRBJ2-1, with TRBD2 matching over 9 bases. CDR3 length equals 16 residues. V dropped 1 base and J dropped 2; count of bases not matched to a gene: 3. Germline lookup yields CDR1 SGHTA and CDR2 FQGNSA. Here the CDR3 reads CASSLGVAGAYNEQFF. DNA for the CDR3: TGTGCCAGCAGCTTAGGTGTAGCGGGGGCCTACAATGAGCAGTTCTTC.

The V and J genes are TRBV20-1 and TRBJ1-1; 7 bases agree with TRBD1. V trimming: 5 bases; J trimming: 6 bases; junction bases outside the gene matches: 6. Germline lookup yields CDR1 DFQATT and CDR2 SNEGSKA (reference sequence). This CDR3 has 12 amino acids. CDR3 residues: CSAPPGQSEAFF. CDR3 bases: TGCAGTGCTCCTCCGGGACAGTCTGAAGCTTTCTTT.

This clonotype was picked up a small number of times. The V and J genes are TRBV27 and TRBJ1-5; D possibly corresponds to TRBD1 (5 bases). Trimming took off 8 bases at V and 3 bases at J, with 17 bases between the two ends. The CDR3 consists of 15 residues. CDR1 and CDR2 (germline): MNHEY, SMNVEV (reference sequence). CDR3 DNA sequence: TGTGCCAGCTCGATAGGTGGGGGACTCAATCAGCCCCAGCATTTT. Amino acid sequence: CASSIGGGLNQPQHF.

This clonotype was counted between two and nine times. This CDR3 is CSASRPGLAGETQYF. Written as DNA, the CDR3 is TGCAGTGCTAGCCGCCCGGGACTAGCGGGTGAGACCCAGTACTTC. The rearrangement joins TRBV20-1 to TRBJ2-5; 12 bases fit TRBD2. V shed 3 bases, J shed 5 bases, and the junction held 7 bases outside the gene matches. Germline values: CDR1 DFQATT, CDR2 SNEGSKA (reference sequence). The CDR3 loop spans 15 amino acids.

The V call is TRBV10-2, the J call TRBJ2-5, with D possibly being TRBD1 (6 bases). The ends were cut back, 7 bases at V and 7 bases at J, with 10 bases in the middle. Per germline, CDR1 WSHSY and CDR2 SAAADI. CDR3 size: 11 residues. The CDR3 spells CASTEGGTQYF. The CDR3 bases are TGCGCCAGCACCGAAGGGGGGACCCAGTACTTC.

The chain recombines TRBV5-5 with TRBJ1-4; 9 nucleotides align to TRBD1. This CDR3 has 15 residues. J gave up 7 bases and V 6 bases, and 10 bases lay outside the gene matches. In germline, CDR1 is SGHKS, CDR2 YYEKEE (reference sequence). CDR3 sequence: CASTETGGGGEKLFF. CDR3 nucleotide sequence: TGTGCCAGCACCGAAACAGGGGGCGGTGGTGAAAAACTGTTTTTT.

This clonotype was recorded only once. The chain combines TRBV4-1 with TRBJ1-1; D gene unclear. This CDR3 is 14 amino acids long. Trimming pared 0 bases from V and 5 bases from J, leaving 10 bases between. Germline loops: CDR1 MGHRA, CDR2 YSYEKL. The DNA of the CDR3 is TGCGCCAGCAGCCAAGAAAGGGAGGGTACTGAAGCTTTCTTT. This encodes CASSQEREGTEAFF.